The clone carrying this TCR beta chain was detected only a few times. Its specificity is not known. The sequencing template was cDNA reverse transcribed from extracted RNA. Sequencing used immunoSEQ multiplex PCR; TCRdb keeps in-frame clones, though not all of them. The table shows about 110,000 clones, with approximately 59% occurring only once. The data were obtained in a study of CD8+ T cells in alopecia areata. Broader study findings: Clarity of TCR sharing across patients fell short of that in mice, possibly HLA-related. Affected scalp, especially in alopecia totalis/universalis, had a higher clonality than normal scalp did.

CDR1 is SGHVS and CDR2 is FNYEAQ in the germline V gene. CDR3 length: 15 amino acids. The trim removed 1 base at V and 7 bases at J, leaving 4 bases unmatched. Input material: CD8+ T cells sorted from blood. The chain has TRBV7-6 and TRBJ1-6; 7 positions match TRBD1. This receptor was taken from a human donor in good health. The CDR3 DNA reads TGTGCCAGCAGCTTAGGCAGGGGGTTGAATTCACCCCTCCACTTT. Encoded protein: CASSLGRGLNSPLHF.